This T cell receptor (beta chain) emerged from a study of Graves' ophthalmopathy and Graves' hyperthyroidism (dated by TCRdb to between 2018 and 2020). For the wider study: Peripheral blood was collected at initial diagnosis, before any treatment. The study used signatures of the TCR beta repertoire to tell Graves' ophthalmopathy apart from Graves' hyperthyroidism and to predict which patients would progress to ophthalmopathy. In total, 135 blood samples were TCR-sequenced: 43 ophthalmopathy, some 75 hyperthyroidism and some 17 hyperthyroidism-to-ophthalmopathy patients. To explore V-J signatures that distinguish ophthalmopathy from hyperthyroidism, a discovery set of 100 patients was enrolled, made up of 40 to 45 with ophthalmopathy and some 56 with stable hyperthyroidism. For independent validation, a separate cohort was made up of around 19 hyperthyroidism patients plus 17 patients who later progressed from hyperthyroidism to ophthalmopathy. In roughly 6 hyperthyroidism patients, the T-cell repertoire of thyroid tissue was compared with the T-cell repertoire of blood. Following sampling, methimazole starting at 30 mg daily was administered to hyperthyroidism patients, and high-dose intravenous methylprednisolone was administered to ophthalmopathy patients. The approximately 95 discovery patients were divided at random into training and test sets in a 7:3 ratio. On the study overall, not on this receptor specifically: In validation, the model predicted ophthalmopathy progression with less than 71% sensitivity and 72.22% specificity; approximately 12 predicted patients were CT-confirmed with GO in a median of 6.5 months. No statistical method was used to predetermine the sample size, and group allocation was not hidden from the investigators. Most of the expanded thyroid clonotypes with a frequency above 0.001 were also detected in blood, and it was suggested that the thyroid immune response may be reflected by blood repertoires. In cross-validation, the 13-signature model distinguished ophthalmopathy from stable hyperthyroidism with roughly 90% sensitivity and approximately 81% specificity, and in the test set the corresponding values were about 80% and 75%.

The table lists this clonotype with many counts. This clone's antigen is unknown. No quality values exist for individual bases; no much larger clone is one base distant. Trimming takes 5 bases off V and 6 bases off J; junction bases not matched to a gene: 9. The CDR3 covers 14 residues, taking in both the cysteine and the phenylalanine. Left in the record is the CDR3 DNA by itself, 42 bases read in frame from the first base. A patient counted as having stable hyperthyroidism if there was no progression to ophthalmopathy within 18 months of follow-up. Hyperthyroidism patients were newly diagnosed, were aged 18 to 65 years, and had a disease duration under 2 months. Patients with other autoimmune diseases, uncontrolled infections, pregnancy or lactation were excluded. Clinical symptoms, serum thyroxine, TRAb, thyroid ultrasound and orbital computed tomography formed the basis of the diagnosis. Using Ficoll-Paque density gradient centrifugation, PBMCs were isolated from 9.5 to 10 ml of fresh peripheral blood. Total RNA was extracted using Trizol reagent, and RNA quality was checked on an Agilent 2100 Bioanalyzer.

For repertoire sequencing, the TCR beta CDR3 regions were amplified from RNA transcripts. The first round was an RT-PCR using HTBI primers with the Qiagen OneStep RT-PCR kit, and this first round was followed by a second-round multiplex PCR, then size selection and purification. Sequencing of the libraries was carried out on an Illumina HiSeq2000 in paired-end mode with 100 bp reads. The source study handled its data this way. SOAPnuke was used to process the reads, throwing out any read that had adapters, had uncalled bases, had a mean Phred below 15, or lacked an exact constant-primer or identifier match. COPE v1.2.5 was used to merge high-quality paired reads. Each unique nucleotide sequence was defined as a clonotype, and clonotypes were aligned to IMGT TRB V, D and J references with MiTCR v1.1. Only V-J combinations with frequency above 0.0001 were analysed, covering over 98% of repertoires. For each V-J combination, a TCR clonal expansion and chaos score was defined as F50 clonal expansion divided by the chaos observed in the TCRdist matrix. Welch's t-statistics and random forest were used to narrow the features down to more than 10 V-J combinations, which were then fed into a naive Bayes classifier. The Morisita-Horn index was used to measure how similar the thyroid and blood repertoires were. TCRdb passed the public sequencing reads through fastp at Q25 and MiXCR, retaining productive beta sequences. One record per CDR3 amino acid sequence lists the most common genes and DNA. None of the V and J calls come from the authors' own analysis; TCRdb made them. Here the sample has about 620,000 distinct CDR3 sequences; 22% occur a single time. Approximately 6.9% of the sample is taken by the ten largest.

Sequencing was done on a sample of peripheral blood. The source of this sequence is a woman under 30 with stable Graves' hyperthyroidism. Some clones in this sample may be carry-over from other donors' samples. Donor details come from another sample of the same person, matched by shared clones. The sequence joins TRBV12-3 or TRBV12-4 to TRBJ1-2, and 7 junction bases match TRBD1. The DNA sequence is given as TGTGCCAGCAGTGTCGCAGGGGGGCTCAATGGCTACACCTTC. It encodes CASSVAGGLNGYTF.